This T cell receptor (beta chain) was captured by sequencing in a study of blood T cell repertoires in COVID-19. Overall study context: Both acute and convalescent COVID-19 samples were obtained from the United States, Italy and Spain. T cells, B-cell-depleted T cells, or PBMCs supplied cDNA or gDNA.

The Seattle patients joined while their infection was active and were tracked longitudinally afterward. V trimming: 5 bases; J trimming: 2 bases; junction bases outside the gene matches: 4. The CDR3 spans 15 residues. Germline assignment: CDR1 MNHEY and CDR2 SMNVEV (reference sequence). Methods used by the authors: Reference gene primers were amplified, and this amplification served to estimate nucleated cell counts. Libraries were prepared by immunoSEQ multiplex PCR; TCRdb keeps only in-frame clonotypes and omits some of them. From that table come the V and J calls and clone size; the DNA was used to work out D and trimming. The table records hundreds of thousands of clones, about 91% of them present only once.

The sample consisted of peripheral blood. This TCR came from a woman in her thirties with COVID-19, enrolled during active disease. V is TRBV27 and J is TRBJ1-5; TRBD1 aligns across 9 bases. CDR3 sequence reads: CASSPGQGGNQPQHF. The CDR3 DNA sequence: TGTGCCAGCAGTCCGGGACAGGGAGGCAATCAGCCCCAGCATTTT.